These T cell receptor beta chains were read from a single sample in a study of shared clonotypes between healthy human individuals. Generated by immunoSEQ multiplex PCR, the TCRdb table keeps only in-frame clones and is missing some. The sample lists millions of clones, about 95% occurring once. The sample taken for sequencing was naive CD8+ T cells sorted from blood. These receptors were taken from a young man in good health. The CDR3 runs from the conserved cysteine through the conserved F or W. Fields, in order: V gene, clone size, D gene, J gene, CDR3 DNA, CDR3 protein. D genes are given only for firm matches. The listing skips clone size in some rows; elsewhere it reads once, few, many or a size class.

>TRBV6-5|-|-|TRBJ2-7
TGTGCCAGCAGCCTAGGCGCTACCTACGAGCAGTACTTC
CASSLGATYEQYF
>TRBV27|-|-|TRBJ2-7
TGTGCCAGCAGTACAAGGGACGGTGAGCCCTACGAGCAGTACTTC
CASSTRDGEPYEQYF
>TRBV5-8|-|-|TRBJ1-6
TGTGCCAGCAGCTTGTGGTCGGAGGGGGTAGGATCACCCCTCCACTTT
CASSLWSEGVGSPLHF
>TRBV9|-|-|TRBJ1-1
TGTGCCAGCAGCGCAGGGGTAAACACTGAAGCTTTCTTT
CASSAGVNTEAFF
>TRBV27|-|-|TRBJ2-7
TGTGCCAGCAGTTTTTCCCTGGGACGCACCTACGAGCAGTACTTC
CASSFSLGRTYEQYF
>TRBV7-9|-|-|TRBJ2-1
TGTGCCAGCAGCCCCTCTAGCGCTACGGGGAATGAGCAGTTCTTC
CASSPSSATGNEQFF
>TRBV29-1|-|-|TRBJ1-1
TGCAGCGTTGTAATTGTTCAGGGCTCGGGGAACACTGAAGCTTTCTTT
CSVVIVQGSGNTEAFF
>TRBV5-4|-|-|TRBJ1-2
TGTGCCAGCAGCTTAGGGACAAGCCATGGCTACACCTTC
CASSLGTSHGYTF
>TRBV5-1|-|TRBD2|TRBJ2-1
TGCGCCAGCAGCTTGGGGGTAGCGGGATCCTACTACAATGAGCAGTTCTTC
CASSLGVAGSYYNEQFF
>TRBV11-2|-|TRBD2|TRBJ2-7
TGTGCCAGCAGCGCGTCACCGGGACTAACCCTCTACGAGCAGTACTTC
CASSASPGLTLYEQYF
>TRBV27|-|-|TRBJ2-3
TGTGCCAGCAGCTTTACAGGGTACACAGATACGCAGTATTTT
CASSFTGYTDTQYF
>TRBV5-6|-|-|TRBJ2-1
TGTGCCAGCAGCTTGCCTTCGGGGGAGCAGTTCTTC
CASSLPSGEQFF
>TRBV7-2|-|TRBD2|TRBJ2-7
TGTGCCAGCACTTGGGCGGTGGGGGGGAGCTACGAGCAGTACTTC
CASTWAVGGSYEQYF
>TRBV10-3|-|TRBD1|TRBJ2-7
TGTGCCATCAGTGGGAGACAGGGGGGTTACGAGCAGTACTTC
CAISGRQGGYEQYF
>TRBV30|many|-|TRBJ1-1
TGTGCCTGGAGTCGGGGATATTACACTGAAGCTTTCTTT
CAWSRGYYTEAFF
>TRBV13|-|TRBD2|TRBJ2-1
TGTGCCAGCAGCTTAGGCGGGGGAAATCCTCTAGCGGGAGGGCCACCTGAGCAGTTCTTC
CASSLGGGNPLAGGPPEQFF
>TRBV6-1|-|TRBD1|TRBJ1-2
TGTGCCAGCAGTGATGCTAGGGGACAGGGGGTTCACTATGGCTACACCTTC
CASSDARGQGVHYGYTF
>TRBV6-4|-|-|TRBJ1-1
TGTGCCAGTGGATTGGGTCGGGCCACTGAAGCTTTCTTT
CASGLGRATEAFF
>TRBV4-1|-|-|TRBJ2-7
TGCGCCAGCAGCCAAGATCTCGAGGTGGGGGGAGGTTTTGACCACGAGCAGTACTTC
CASSQDLEVGGGFDHEQYF
>TRBV6-5|-|TRBD1|TRBJ2-7
TGTGCCAGCAGCTTGACAGGGGGCAAGGACGAGCAGTACTTC
CASSLTGGKDEQYF
>TRBV7-9|-|TRBD2|TRBJ2-3
TGTGCCAGCGGGGGACTAAGCGTACAAGATACGCAGTATTTT
CASGGLSVQDTQYF
>TRBV28|once|TRBD1|TRBJ2-3
TGTGCCAGCAGTTTATCCCCAGGGGGCGCGGATACGCAGTATTTT
CASSLSPGGADTQYF
>TRBV6-5|-|TRBD1|TRBJ1-2
TGTGCCAGCAGTTTGACAGGGGCTAACTATGGCTACACCTTC
CASSLTGANYGYTF
>TRBV11-2|-|TRBD2|TRBJ2-3
TGTGCCAGCAGCGGACCTCTAGCGGGAGCGTCCGGTACGCAGTATTTT
CASSGPLAGASGTQYF
>TRBV27|-|TRBD1|TRBJ1-6
TGTGCCAGCAGTACTGGACAGGGCATGTGGAATTCACCCCTCCACTTT
CASSTGQGMWNSPLHF
>TRBV13|-|-|TRBJ2-7
TGTGCCAGCAGCCACGGGGACGGAACCTACGAGCAGTACTTC
CASSHGDGTYEQYF